Relative to its sample, the clone carrying this T cell receptor (beta chain) is medium-sized. The antigen remains unidentified. This entry is derived from a study of tumor-infiltrating lymphocytes in primary liver carcinoma. The wider study: Enrolled patients were male and female, aged 30 to 69 years. Study-level findings and limits: Tumor top-250-clone fraction significantly exceeded that of blood (p = 0.039).

The CDR3 has 13 residues. Trimming cost V 1 base and J 4 bases, with 5 bases left between them. The V gene's germline CDR1 is SGHAT and CDR2 FQNNGV. The authors made TCR beta cDNA from around 500 ng total RNA with a constant-region primer. Modified slightly, ARM-PCR produced TCR beta libraries over three nested multiplex PCR rounds. Use of TRBV1-TRBV30 forward primers with a C-beta reverse primer characterized the first two PCR rounds, which lasted about 10 cycles each. Using its own MiXCR run on the multiplex PCR reads, TCRdb lists one record per CDR3 protein. This sample carries more than 100,000 distinct CDR3 sequences, under 70% of them seen once, and the ten largest clones take 8.1%. DNA and RNA were both co-extracted from approximately 20-30 mg of bulk tissue that had not been sorted. Primary liver carcinoma, confirmed by histopathology, was surgically resected.

This TCR derives from a woman aged 55-75 years with primary liver carcinoma and hepatitis B virus infection. The sequencing input was tumor-adjacent normal liver tissue. This chain connects TRBV11-2 to TRBJ2-1; D is possibly TRBD1 (5 bases). For the CDR3, the DNA is TGTGCCAGCAGCTTAGGACAGTACAATGAGCAGTTCTTC. Protein: CASSLGQYNEQFF.